One sample yielded the 17 T cell receptor beta chains listed below, sequenced in a study of blood T cells in healthy people across ages. A J-beta primer mix and a sample-barcoded 5' primer were used in a second PCR of about 7 to 12 cycles. TCRdb re-called the 5' RACE reads through MiXCR, storing one row per CDR3 protein. The sample holds about a million distinct CDR3 sequences, 51% seen once. Sequenced input: blood. These receptors came from a woman aged 55-69 years in good health.

The chain combines TRBV6-1 with TRBJ2-5; maybe TRBD2 (6 bases). The last part of the DNA fits TRBJ2-7 better; the J call may be wrong. The CDR3 has 14 residues. The germline CDR1 and CDR2 sequences are MNHNS and SASEGT. Written as DNA, the CDR3 is TGTGCCAGCAGTGCCCAAGCGGGCTCTCGCGAGCAGTACTTC. Translation: CASSAQAGSREQYF.

This clonotype has a single count. The chain recombines TRBV20-1 with TRBJ1-5; 7 nucleotides match TRBD1. Trimming cost V 3 bases and J 3 bases; bases outside gene matches: 8. The CDR3 extends over 15 amino acids. The germline gives CDR1 DFQATT, CDR2 SNEGSKA (reference sequence). The CDR3 loop is CSASLRRGDNQPQHF. The CDR3 bases are TGCAGTGCTAGCTTGCGCAGGGGGGACAATCAGCCCCAGCATTTT.

Remarks on this clonotype: A read error may account for a junction end that differs from germline. The chain carries TRBV5-1 and TRBJ2-3; the D gene is possibly TRBD2 (6 bases). Germline V gives CDR1 SGHRS, CDR2 YFSETQ. The CDR3 sequence is 15 residues long. CDR3 nucleotide sequence: TGTGCCAGCAGCTCCCGGGACTCAGAAACAGATACGCAGTATTTT. This sequence encodes CASSSRDSETDTQYF.

The chain has TRBV10-3 and TRBJ2-1, with TRBD2 identical over 13 bases. Losses at the gene ends were 0 bases for V and 10 bases for J; bases not matched to a gene: 6. CDR1 and CDR2 (germline): ENHRY, SYGVKD. CDR3 size: 16 residues. The CDR3 bases are TGTGCCATCAGTGAGTCGCGGACTAGCGGGAGTGTAGAGCAGTTCTTC. Translation gives CAISESRTSGSVEQFF.

V and J are TRBV12-3 or TRBV12-4 and TRBJ2-1; the match to TRBD1 covers 9 bases. J lost 7 bases, V lost 3 bases, and 10 bases had no gene match. The CDR3 totals 16 residues. CDR3 DNA sequence: TGTGCCAGCAGTTTGGGGGGACAGGGTTTATGGAATGAGCAGTTCTTC. It encodes CASSLGGQGLWNEQFF.

This clonotype was observed a few times. This chain uses TRBV20-1 with TRBJ1-5; tentative D call: TRBD1 (5 bases). The CDR3 totals 13 residues. Trimming left V 3 bases short and J 7 bases short, with 13 bases between. From germline, CDR1 is DFQATT and CDR2 SNEGSKA (reference sequence). This CDR3 is CSASFQGRQPQHF. CDR3 nucleotide sequence: TGCAGTGCTAGCTTCCAGGGCCGCCAGCCCCAGCATTTT.

This chain links TRBV5-5 with TRBJ1-2, with D possibly being TRBD1 (5 bases). V was shortened by 0 bases and J by 6 bases, with 15 bases between the two germline ends. This CDR3 region has 15 residues. Germline V gives CDR1 SGHKS, CDR2 YYEKEE (reference sequence). CDR3 DNA: TGTGCCAGCAGCTTGGTTCAGGGTGGCCTCAATGGCTACACCTTC. Amino acid sequence: CASSLVQGGLNGYTF. Full variable domain (rest looked up from reference TRBV5-5 and TRBJ1-2): DAGVTQSPTHLIKTRGQQVTLRCSPISGHKSVSWYQQVLGQGPQFIFQYYEKEERGRGNFPDRFSARQFPNYSSELNVNALLLGDSALYLCASSLVQGGLNGYTFGSGTRLTVV.

CDR3 DNA sequence: TGCGCCAGCAGCACAGTCATAGCGGGAGATGAGCAGTACTTC. Amino acid sequence: CASSTVIAGDEQYF. The V call is TRBV5-1, the J call TRBJ2-5; 9 bases match TRBD2. V gave up 4 bases and J gave up 11 bases; unmatched junction bases: 12. CDR3 length: 14 amino acids. CDR1 and CDR2 (germline): SGHRS, YFSETQ.

J is TRBJ2-3 and V is TRBV27, with D perhaps matching TRBD1 or TRBD2 (5 bases each). Germline assignment: CDR1 MNHEY and CDR2 SMNVEV (reference sequence). The CDR3 is made up of 17 amino acids. The ends were cut back, 2 bases at V and 0 bases at J, with 15 bases in the middle. The CDR3 sequence is CASSLRGPAISTDTQYF. CDR3 in DNA: TGTGCCAGCAGTTTAAGGGGACCAGCGATCAGCACAGATACGCAGTATTTT.

This sequence joins TRBV28 and TRBJ2-3, with TRBD1 matching 9 bases. The CDR3 totals 15 residues. From germline, CDR1 is MDHEN and CDR2 SYDVKM. V was clipped by 7 bases and J by 7 bases; unmatched bases: 12. Written as DNA, the CDR3 is TGTGCCAGCATCACCCGGGGACAGGGAATGAATACGCAGTATTTT. Encoded protein: CASITRGQGMNTQYF.

This chain links TRBV19 with TRBJ2-5, with 10 positions matching TRBD2. The CDR3 is made up of 15 amino acids. Losses at the gene ends were 5 bases for V and 1 base for J; bases not matched to a gene: 4. Germline assignment: CDR1 LNHDA and CDR2 SQIVND (reference sequence). Here the CDR3 reads CASSWSGRAQETQYF. The CDR3 region has the DNA TGTGCCAGTAGTTGGAGCGGGAGGGCCCAAGAGACCCAGTACTTC.

In this sample, this clonotype turned up once. The chain links TRBV6-5 to TRBJ2-2, with D perhaps matching TRBD2 (5 bases). Trimming removed 7 bases from V and 6 bases from J, with 12 bases in between. The length of the CDR3 is 13 residues. From germline, CDR1 is MNHEY and CDR2 SVGAGI. In nucleotides, the CDR3 is TGTGCCAGCACCTTACTAGGGTCCGGGGAGCTGTTTTTT. Its protein product is CASTLLGSGELFF.

This clonotype appeared a few times. V gene TRBV30 combines with J gene TRBJ2-5, with D perhaps matching TRBD1 or TRBD2 (5 bases each). The length of the CDR3 is 13 residues. The V end lost 2 bases, the J end lost 2 bases, and 9 bases lay between the germline ends. Germline loops: CDR1 GTSNPN, CDR2 SVGIG (reference sequence). CDR3: CAWSFGGQETQYF. The CDR3 coding sequence is TGTGCCTGGAGTTTTGGGGGACAAGAGACCCAGTACTTC.

This clonotype was found a few times. This chain links TRBV4-1 with TRBJ1-5; possibly TRBD1 for D (6 bases). Trimming shortened V by 5 bases and J by 0 bases, and 14 bases separated the two germline ends. Looked up from germline, CDR1 is MGHRA and CDR2 is YSYEKL. This CDR3 contains 16 residues. The CDR3 sequence: CASSEGTRYSNQPQHF. The CDR3 nucleotides are TGCGCCAGCAGCGAGGGGACAAGGTATAGCAATCAGCCCCAGCATTTT.

This clonotype was seen a handful of times. The chain is built from TRBV7-9 and TRBJ2-1; D remains ambiguous. V was pared by 7 bases and J by 5 bases, with 9 bases between. This CDR3 comprises 12 residues. CDR1 and CDR2 from the germline V gene are SEHNR and FQNEAQ (reference sequence). CDR3 nucleotides: TGTGCCAGCAAGCTGTTGGACAATGAGCAGTTCTTC. Translation gives CASKLLDNEQFF.

This sequence joins TRBV13 and TRBJ2-7, with D perhaps TRBD1 or TRBD2 (5 bases each). CDR3 length: 13 residues. The V and J ends lost 8 bases and 4 bases respectively, with 15 bases between them. The germline CDR1 and CDR2 sequences are PRHDT and FYEKMQ (reference sequence). CDR3 loop: CASEVWGLYEQYF. Here the CDR3 DNA reads TGTGCCAGCGAGGTGTGGGGGTTATACGAGCAGTACTTC.

The V and J genes are TRBV5-5 and TRBJ2-7, with a possible D match to TRBD1 (6 bases). V lost 0 bases to trimming and J lost 0 bases, with 13 bases between them. This CDR3 has 16 amino acids. CDR1 is SGHKS and CDR2 is YYEKEE in the germline V gene (reference sequence). The CDR3 DNA reads as TGTGCCAGCAGCTTGGGGTTCGGACAGCCCTCCTACGAGCAGTACTTC. It specifies CASSLGFGQPSYEQYF. Together with reference TRBV5-5 and TRBJ2-7, the CDR3 gives the full variable domain: DAGVTQSPTHLIKTRGQQVTLRCSPISGHKSVSWYQQVLGQGPQFIFQYYEKEERGRGNFPDRFSARQFPNYSSELNVNALLLGDSALYLCASSLGFGQPSYEQYFGPGTRLTVT.